The 2 T cell receptor beta chains below were found in one sample sequenced in a study of shared clonotypes between healthy human individuals. The data were produced by immunoSEQ multiplex PCR, yet TCRdb's version contains in-frame clones alone and is incomplete. The table includes 450,000 to 500,000 clones, approximately 82% detected once. Sequences were obtained from PBMCs. The origin of the receptors is a woman between 40 and 55 years old in good health. Some clones in this sample may be carry-over from other donors' samples.

The V gene is TRBV19, the J gene TRBJ2-1; no clear D gene. Trimming cost V 3 bases and J 2 bases, with 8 bases left between them. The CDR3 is 14 residues long. Looked up from germline, CDR1 is LNHDA and CDR2 is SQIVND (reference sequence). CDR3 sequence reads: CASSIQSPYNEQFF. CDR3 sequence (DNA): TGTGCCAGTAGTATTCAGTCTCCCTACAATGAGCAGTTCTTC.

The V call is TRBV6-5, the J call TRBJ1-2; D not certain. Germline loops: CDR1 MNHEY, CDR2 SVGAGI. Trimming removed 6 bases from V and 6 bases from J, with 14 bases in between. The CDR3 loop spans 13 amino acids. In DNA form, the CDR3 reads TGTGCCAGCAGCCGCCTCTTGACCGATGGCTACACCTTC. Translation gives CASSRLLTDGYTF.